Listed below are T cell receptor beta chains from one sample, sequenced in a study of blood T cell repertoires in COVID-19. Clones were sequenced by immunoSEQ multiplex PCR, and TCRdb holds only the in-frame ones, with some missing. The data show tens of thousands of clones, 88% seen once. The specimen sequenced was peripheral blood. The receptors were sampled from a woman over 75 with active or convalescent COVID-19. CDR3s include the opening cysteine and the closing phenylalanine or tryptophan. Each record gives: D gene, J gene, clone size, V gene, CDR3 length, CDR3 protein, CDR3 DNA. A D gene is named only where the DNA matches it firmly. The listing skips clone size in some rows; elsewhere it reads once, few, many or a size class.

D gene: NA
J gene: TRBJ1-6
clone size: NA
V gene: TRBV18
CDR3 length: 15
CDR3 protein: CASSPQSSYNSPLHF
CDR3 DNA: TGTGCCAGCTCCCCACAGAGCTCCTATAATTCACCCCTCCACTTT

D gene: TRBD1
J gene: TRBJ2-7
clone size: NA
V gene: TRBV5-1
CDR3 length: 14
CDR3 protein: CASKDRGRSYEQYF
CDR3 DNA: TGCGCCAGCAAGGACAGGGGGCGCTCCTACGAGCAGTACTTC

D gene: NA
J gene: TRBJ1-1
clone size: NA
V gene: TRBV2
CDR3 length: 13
CDR3 protein: CASSDQGNTEAFF
CDR3 DNA: TGTGCCAGCAGTGACCAGGGGAACACTGAAGCTTTCTTT

D gene: TRBD2
J gene: TRBJ2-3
clone size: NA
V gene: TRBV7-2
CDR3 length: 15
CDR3 protein: CASSQLAGGTDTQYF
CDR3 DNA: TGTGCCAGCAGCCAACTAGCGGGGGGCACAGATACGCAGTATTTT

D gene: TRBD2
J gene: TRBJ2-7
clone size: NA
V gene: TRBV11-3
CDR3 length: 15
CDR3 protein: CASSLGGTRGYQQYF
CDR3 DNA: TGTGCCAGCAGCTTAGGCGGGACTAGAGGATATCAGCAGTACTTC

D gene: NA
J gene: TRBJ1-6
clone size: NA
V gene: TRBV10-3
CDR3 length: 15
CDR3 protein: CAISDRDKDNSPLHF
CDR3 DNA: TGTGCCATCAGTGACCGGGACAAAGATAATTCACCCCTCCACTTT

D gene: TRBD2
J gene: TRBJ2-3
clone size: NA
V gene: TRBV5-4
CDR3 length: 16
CDR3 protein: CASSFPSGGRTDTQYF
CDR3 DNA: TGTGCCAGCAGTTTCCCTAGCGGGGGGCGCACAGATACGCAGTATTTT

D gene: NA
J gene: TRBJ2-1
clone size: NA
V gene: TRBV19
CDR3 length: 16
CDR3 protein: CASSIDRAGKYNEQFF
CDR3 DNA: TGTGCCAGTAGTATAGATCGGGCGGGGAAGTACAATGAGCAGTTCTTC

D gene: TRBD1
J gene: TRBJ1-6
clone size: NA
V gene: TRBV7-9
CDR3 length: 15
CDR3 protein: CASSIRDSYNSPLHF
CDR3 DNA: TGTGCCAGCAGCATCCGGGACAGTTATAATTCACCCCTCCACTTT

D gene: NA
J gene: TRBJ2-3
clone size: NA
V gene: TRBV19
CDR3 length: 14
CDR3 protein: CASRDTGSADTQYF
CDR3 DNA: TGTGCCAGTAGGGATACAGGGTCGGCAGATACGCAGTATTTT

D gene: NA
J gene: TRBJ2-7
clone size: once
V gene: TRBV18
CDR3 length: 14
CDR3 protein: CASSPPGRGYEQYF
CDR3 DNA: TGTGCCAGCTCACCACCGGGCAGGGGCTACGAGCAGTACTTC

D gene: TRBD1
J gene: TRBJ1-1
clone size: once
V gene: TRBV23-1
CDR3 length: 15
CDR3 protein: CASSQSRQGGTEAFF
CDR3 DNA: TGCGCCAGCAGTCAATCTCGGCAGGGGGGCACTGAAGCTTTCTTT

D gene: NA
J gene: TRBJ2-5
clone size: NA
V gene: TRBV5-1
CDR3 length: 14
CDR3 protein: CASSLTGFQETQYF
CDR3 DNA: TGCGCCAGCAGCTTGACAGGGTTCCAAGAGACCCAGTACTTC

D gene: TRBD2
J gene: TRBJ2-5
clone size: NA
V gene: TRBV30
CDR3 length: 13
CDR3 protein: CAWRAGGGETQYF
CDR3 DNA: TGTGCCTGGAGAGCCGGGGGGGGAGAGACCCAGTACTTC

D gene: TRBD2
J gene: TRBJ2-3
clone size: NA
V gene: TRBV6-1
CDR3 length: 16
CDR3 protein: CASSVERGLGTDTQYF
CDR3 DNA: TGTGCCAGCAGTGTGGAGCGGGGGCTTGGCACAGATACGCAGTATTTT

D gene: TRBD1
J gene: TRBJ1-5
clone size: NA
V gene: TRBV5-1
CDR3 length: 14
CDR3 protein: CASSFGQGEQPQHF
CDR3 DNA: TGCGCCAGCAGCTTTGGACAGGGCGAGCAGCCCCAGCATTTT

D gene: NA
J gene: TRBJ1-5
clone size: NA
V gene: TRBV15
CDR3 length: 15
CDR3 protein: CATSRGGTDNQPQHF
CDR3 DNA: TGTGCCACCAGCAGAGGCGGGACGGACAATCAGCCCCAGCATTTT

D gene: NA
J gene: TRBJ2-7
clone size: NA
V gene: TRBV6-6
CDR3 length: 16
CDR3 protein: CASSYTGRGGTYEQYF
CDR3 DNA: TGTGCCAGCAGTTACACCGGACGAGGGGGTACCTACGAGCAGTACTTC

D gene: TRBD2
J gene: TRBJ2-1
clone size: NA
V gene: TRBV9
CDR3 length: 14
CDR3 protein: CASSVGGTSNEQFF
CDR3 DNA: TGTGCCAGCAGCGTAGGAGGGACTAGCAATGAGCAGTTCTTC

D gene: NA
J gene: TRBJ1-2
clone size: NA
V gene: TRBV6-5
CDR3 length: 13
CDR3 protein: CASGLDGSAGYTF
CDR3 DNA: TGTGCCAGCGGACTAGACGGATCCGCCGGCTACACCTTC

D gene: TRBD1
J gene: TRBJ1-5
clone size: many
V gene: TRBV7-2
CDR3 length: 14
CDR3 protein: CASSLLDRNQPQHF
CDR3 DNA: TGTGCCAGCAGCTTATTGGACAGGAATCAGCCCCAGCATTTT

D gene: TRBD2
J gene: TRBJ2-1
clone size: NA
V gene: TRBV6-6
CDR3 length: 15
CDR3 protein: CASSRSGRGYNEQFF
CDR3 DNA: TGTGCCAGCAGTCGTAGCGGGAGGGGATACAATGAGCAGTTCTTC

D gene: NA
J gene: TRBJ2-3
clone size: NA
V gene: TRBV11-2
CDR3 length: 13
CDR3 protein: CASSLGAENTQYF
CDR3 DNA: TGTGCCAGCAGCTTAGGGGCTGAAAATACGCAGTATTTT

D gene: TRBD2
J gene: TRBJ2-2
clone size: NA
V gene: TRBV24-1
CDR3 length: 19
CDR3 protein: CATSDPIPGLAGGTGELFF
CDR3 DNA: TGTGCCACCAGTGATCCCATCCCCGGACTAGCGGGAGGAACCGGGGAGCTGTTTTTT

D gene: TRBD1
J gene: TRBJ1-2
clone size: NA
V gene: TRBV5-4
CDR3 length: 15
CDR3 protein: CASSSPGQQSYGYTF
CDR3 DNA: TGTGCCAGCAGTTCACCGGGACAGCAAAGCTATGGCTACACCTTC

D gene: TRBD1
J gene: TRBJ1-3
clone size: NA
V gene: TRBV29-1
CDR3 length: 14
CDR3 protein: CSAEERGRRNTIYF
CDR3 DNA: TGCAGCGCCGAGGAGAGGGGGCGAAGAAACACCATATATTTT

D gene: TRBD1
J gene: TRBJ1-1
clone size: NA
V gene: TRBV11-2
CDR3 length: 15
CDR3 protein: CASRPPGTGNTEAFF
CDR3 DNA: TGTGCCAGCAGACCTCCCGGGACAGGAAACACTGAAGCTTTCTTT

D gene: TRBD1
J gene: TRBJ2-2
clone size: NA
V gene: TRBV4-1
CDR3 length: 16
CDR3 protein: CASRVSGTDPTGELFF
CDR3 DNA: TGCGCCAGCAGGGTCTCTGGGACAGACCCCACCGGGGAGCTGTTTTTT

D gene: NA
J gene: TRBJ1-6
clone size: NA
V gene: TRBV6-4
CDR3 length: 14
CDR3 protein: CASSAQGSGSPLHF
CDR3 DNA: TGTGCCAGCAGTGCCCAGGGGAGCGGTTCACCCCTCCACTTT

D gene: TRBD1
J gene: TRBJ2-3
clone size: NA
V gene: TRBV15
CDR3 length: 15
CDR3 protein: CATSDRDRATDTQYF
CDR3 DNA: TGTGCCACCAGCGACCGGGACAGGGCCACAGATACGCAGTATTTT

D gene: TRBD1
J gene: TRBJ1-1
clone size: NA
V gene: TRBV19
CDR3 length: 16
CDR3 protein: CASSTRQGRRYTEAFF
CDR3 DNA: TGTGCCAGTAGTACCCGACAGGGGAGGAGGTACACTGAAGCTTTCTTT